Sequencing of this TCR beta chain was carried out in a study of Ad26.COV2.S vaccination and SARS-CoV-2 variants. CDR1 is SGDLS and CDR2 is YYNGEE in the germline V gene. This CDR3 is 11 amino acids long. The V end lost 4 bases, the J end lost 8 bases, and 9 bases lay between the germline ends. Generated by immunoSEQ multiplex PCR, the TCRdb table keeps only in-frame clones and is missing some. The top ten hold roughly 3.2% of the sample, which has about 400,000 clones, 70% to 90% seen once. Treatment here: over 15 received Ad26.COV2.S at low or high dose, single or two shots; several received placebo; per-sample allocation not given. Specimens were obtained on day 63 following the first vaccine or placebo injection.

This clonotype was obtained from a person between 18 and 59 years old who received the Ad26.COV2.S COVID-19 vaccine or a placebo. V is TRBV9 and J is TRBJ1-1; D gene uncertain. This sample comprised peripheral blood, obtained in a trial of Ad26.COV2.S vaccine versus placebo. This CDR3 reads CASSPAIEAFF. The CDR3 DNA follows: TGTGCCAGCAGCCCCGCCATCGAAGCTTTCTTT.